This T cell receptor (beta chain) was captured in a study of CD8 T cells in Susac syndrome. With random hexamers, reverse transcription was performed on about 0.5 to 1 ug of RNA. The authors amplified TCR beta CDR3 across 54 Vbeta and 13 Jbeta using immunoSEQ multiplex PCR. Each CDR3 protein gets one entry after TCRdb re-called the immunoSEQ multiplex PCR reads with MiXCR. Of approximately 140,000 distinct CDR3 sequences in the sample, around 95% were seen once. Trimming shortened V by 1 base and J by 2 bases, and 9 bases separated the two germline ends. Germline loops: CDR1 LGHDT, CDR2 YNNKEL (reference sequence). The CDR3 contains 14 residues.

The J gene is TRBJ2-7, the V gene TRBV3-1; TRBD2 is a possible D gene (5 bases). The sample taken for sequencing was CD4+ T cells from PBMCs. The clonotype originates from a human donor with multiple sclerosis. DNA for the CDR3: TGTGCCAGCAGCCAAGCGGGAAGTACCTACGAGCAGTACTTC. Translating gives CASSQAGSTYEQYF.